This T cell receptor (beta chain) was recovered during a study of shared clonotypes between healthy human individuals. The method was immunoSEQ multiplex PCR; TCRdb's version includes in-frame clones alone and lacks a portion of them. The table has about 2.2 million clones, about 93% seen once. Germline trimming cut 7 bases from V and 0 bases from J; bases unmatched to any gene: 10. The CDR3 is 16 amino acids. CDR1 is MNHEY and CDR2 is SMNVEV in the germline V gene (reference sequence). The naive CD8 subset, CD45RO-negative cells positively selected for CCR7, excluded terminally differentiated effector memory CD45RA+ cells.

The chain has TRBV27 and TRBJ2-3; 7 bases are a match to TRBD2. The sequence derives from a man aged 18 to 29 in good health. Some clones in this sample may be carry-over from other donors' samples. The specimen sequenced was naive CD8+ T cells from PBMCs. The CDR3 coding sequence is TGTGCCAGCACTCTTGGGCCTAGCGGTAGCACAGATACGCAGTATTTT. Residues: CASTLGPSGSTDTQYF.